This T cell receptor (beta chain) was retrieved from a study of T-cell reconstitution after alpha-beta-depleted transplantation in children. Library preparation (for TCRbeta) was performed with unique molecular identifiers. A single record per CDR3 protein comes from TCRdb applying MiXCR to the PCR reads. Among about 230,000 distinct CDR3 sequences listed, 9.7% were seen once. The CDR3 contains 12 residues. CDR1 SQVTM and CDR2 ANQGSEA come from the germline V gene. Trimming stripped 2 bases from V and 4 bases from J, with 8 bases between. This clonotype was seen repeatedly, ten times or more. The specimen was PBMCs from the stem cell graft donor, collected from the stem cell graft. The source of this sequence is a human donor who donated a stem cell graft to a child with SCID. The chain recombines TRBV29-1 with TRBJ1-2; weak D call: TRBD1 (5 bases). The CDR3 DNA reads TGCAGCGTTGAAAAAGGGGCCTATGGCTACACCTTC. Translated, it gives CSVEKGAYGYTF. The full variable domain, completed using reference TRBV29-1 and TRBJ1-2, is SAVISQKPSRDICQRGTSLTIQCQVDSQVTMMFWYRQQPGQSLTLIATANQGSEATYESGFVIDKFPISRPNLTFSTLTVSNMSPEDSSIYLCSVEKGAYGYTFGSGTRLTVV.